There are a few counts of the clone carrying this T cell receptor beta chain. The antigen is not known. At one end, the junction sequence differs from germline, possibly due to a read error. This entry is derived from a study of cytomegalovirus exposure and HLA in healthy donors. Findings and limits, study-wide: The records held CMV serostatus as the only immune exposure information.

PCR employed 60 Vbeta and 13 Jbeta primers. Authors' data handling: Later reanalysis found 70 million to 95 million unique TCR beta chains, some 10 million of them shared. Here immunoSEQ multiplex PCR was the method, and the copy in TCRdb shows in-frame clones only, minus some. For V, J and clone size, that table is used; D and trimming come from the DNA. In the table there are about 140,000 clones, roughly 10% of which are singletons. The CDR3 sequence is 17 residues long. Germline V gene data show CDR1 as LGHNA and CDR2 as YSLEER. The V and J genes are TRBV4-3 and TRBJ2-3, with TRBD2 matching over 13 bases. This clonotype originated in a male donor in good health and CMV-seronegative. The sequenced sample was PBMCs. The chain's CDR3 is CASSQVLAGGLTDKQYF. CDR3 nucleotides: TGCGCCAGCAGCCAAGTACTAGCGGGAGGGCTCACAGATAAGCAGTATTTT.